The following is a TCR beta chain sequence with its context. Its antigen is currently unknown. This entry is derived from a study of cytomegalovirus exposure and HLA in healthy donors. CDR3 length: 14 residues. Germline V gene lookup returns CDR1 GTSNPN and CDR2 SVGIG (reference sequence). J lost 6 bases, V lost 5 bases, and 7 bases had no gene match. Produced via immunoSEQ multiplex PCR; TCRdb's table is partial and in-frame only. The table includes roughly 130,000 clones, around nine tenths detected once. Study-level findings and limits: The tendency of first-cohort TCR clusters to co-occur in the 120 or so validation repertoires emerged from a later analysis. The CMV antigen specificity of a few CMV-associated chains was confirmed through in vitro analysis. As was reported, the classifier diagnosed cytomegalovirus status with high specificity and sensitivity. Usually a TCR sequence was rare, but some public TCRs were found in many donors.

Sequencing was carried out using PBMCs. The clonotype comes from a young man in good health and CMV-seronegative. This chain connects TRBV30 to TRBJ2-7, with TRBD2 matching 13 bases. The CDR3: CAWARTSGRVEQYF. Here the CDR3 DNA reads TGTGCCTGGGCCAGGACTAGCGGGAGAGTCGAGCAGTACTTC.